The clone carrying this TCR beta chain has more than one count but fewer than ten. Its cognate antigen is unknown. TCRdb fed the RT-PCR reads into MiXCR, producing one record per CDR3 protein. The sample includes 600,000 to 850,000 distinct CDR3 sequences, 14% seen only once; the top ten take approximately 7.6%. V was cut by 8 bases and J by 2 bases, with 11 bases left in between. The CDR3 runs 13 residues. Germline V lookup: CDR1 ENHRY, CDR2 SYGVKD. These data originate in a study of response to subunit inactivated influenza vaccine. General study points: Each seasonal influenza vaccination recruits few new T cells, the authors suggested.

V is TRBV10-3 and J is TRBJ2-3; D gene uncertain. This receptor was identified in a man in his fifties who received an inactivated influenza vaccine. Sample: PBMCs from blood, taken around 15 days before vaccination. CDR3 sequence: CAIAPGYTDTQYF. CDR3 nucleotide sequence: TGTGCCATCGCCCCGGGTTACACAGATACGCAGTATTTT.